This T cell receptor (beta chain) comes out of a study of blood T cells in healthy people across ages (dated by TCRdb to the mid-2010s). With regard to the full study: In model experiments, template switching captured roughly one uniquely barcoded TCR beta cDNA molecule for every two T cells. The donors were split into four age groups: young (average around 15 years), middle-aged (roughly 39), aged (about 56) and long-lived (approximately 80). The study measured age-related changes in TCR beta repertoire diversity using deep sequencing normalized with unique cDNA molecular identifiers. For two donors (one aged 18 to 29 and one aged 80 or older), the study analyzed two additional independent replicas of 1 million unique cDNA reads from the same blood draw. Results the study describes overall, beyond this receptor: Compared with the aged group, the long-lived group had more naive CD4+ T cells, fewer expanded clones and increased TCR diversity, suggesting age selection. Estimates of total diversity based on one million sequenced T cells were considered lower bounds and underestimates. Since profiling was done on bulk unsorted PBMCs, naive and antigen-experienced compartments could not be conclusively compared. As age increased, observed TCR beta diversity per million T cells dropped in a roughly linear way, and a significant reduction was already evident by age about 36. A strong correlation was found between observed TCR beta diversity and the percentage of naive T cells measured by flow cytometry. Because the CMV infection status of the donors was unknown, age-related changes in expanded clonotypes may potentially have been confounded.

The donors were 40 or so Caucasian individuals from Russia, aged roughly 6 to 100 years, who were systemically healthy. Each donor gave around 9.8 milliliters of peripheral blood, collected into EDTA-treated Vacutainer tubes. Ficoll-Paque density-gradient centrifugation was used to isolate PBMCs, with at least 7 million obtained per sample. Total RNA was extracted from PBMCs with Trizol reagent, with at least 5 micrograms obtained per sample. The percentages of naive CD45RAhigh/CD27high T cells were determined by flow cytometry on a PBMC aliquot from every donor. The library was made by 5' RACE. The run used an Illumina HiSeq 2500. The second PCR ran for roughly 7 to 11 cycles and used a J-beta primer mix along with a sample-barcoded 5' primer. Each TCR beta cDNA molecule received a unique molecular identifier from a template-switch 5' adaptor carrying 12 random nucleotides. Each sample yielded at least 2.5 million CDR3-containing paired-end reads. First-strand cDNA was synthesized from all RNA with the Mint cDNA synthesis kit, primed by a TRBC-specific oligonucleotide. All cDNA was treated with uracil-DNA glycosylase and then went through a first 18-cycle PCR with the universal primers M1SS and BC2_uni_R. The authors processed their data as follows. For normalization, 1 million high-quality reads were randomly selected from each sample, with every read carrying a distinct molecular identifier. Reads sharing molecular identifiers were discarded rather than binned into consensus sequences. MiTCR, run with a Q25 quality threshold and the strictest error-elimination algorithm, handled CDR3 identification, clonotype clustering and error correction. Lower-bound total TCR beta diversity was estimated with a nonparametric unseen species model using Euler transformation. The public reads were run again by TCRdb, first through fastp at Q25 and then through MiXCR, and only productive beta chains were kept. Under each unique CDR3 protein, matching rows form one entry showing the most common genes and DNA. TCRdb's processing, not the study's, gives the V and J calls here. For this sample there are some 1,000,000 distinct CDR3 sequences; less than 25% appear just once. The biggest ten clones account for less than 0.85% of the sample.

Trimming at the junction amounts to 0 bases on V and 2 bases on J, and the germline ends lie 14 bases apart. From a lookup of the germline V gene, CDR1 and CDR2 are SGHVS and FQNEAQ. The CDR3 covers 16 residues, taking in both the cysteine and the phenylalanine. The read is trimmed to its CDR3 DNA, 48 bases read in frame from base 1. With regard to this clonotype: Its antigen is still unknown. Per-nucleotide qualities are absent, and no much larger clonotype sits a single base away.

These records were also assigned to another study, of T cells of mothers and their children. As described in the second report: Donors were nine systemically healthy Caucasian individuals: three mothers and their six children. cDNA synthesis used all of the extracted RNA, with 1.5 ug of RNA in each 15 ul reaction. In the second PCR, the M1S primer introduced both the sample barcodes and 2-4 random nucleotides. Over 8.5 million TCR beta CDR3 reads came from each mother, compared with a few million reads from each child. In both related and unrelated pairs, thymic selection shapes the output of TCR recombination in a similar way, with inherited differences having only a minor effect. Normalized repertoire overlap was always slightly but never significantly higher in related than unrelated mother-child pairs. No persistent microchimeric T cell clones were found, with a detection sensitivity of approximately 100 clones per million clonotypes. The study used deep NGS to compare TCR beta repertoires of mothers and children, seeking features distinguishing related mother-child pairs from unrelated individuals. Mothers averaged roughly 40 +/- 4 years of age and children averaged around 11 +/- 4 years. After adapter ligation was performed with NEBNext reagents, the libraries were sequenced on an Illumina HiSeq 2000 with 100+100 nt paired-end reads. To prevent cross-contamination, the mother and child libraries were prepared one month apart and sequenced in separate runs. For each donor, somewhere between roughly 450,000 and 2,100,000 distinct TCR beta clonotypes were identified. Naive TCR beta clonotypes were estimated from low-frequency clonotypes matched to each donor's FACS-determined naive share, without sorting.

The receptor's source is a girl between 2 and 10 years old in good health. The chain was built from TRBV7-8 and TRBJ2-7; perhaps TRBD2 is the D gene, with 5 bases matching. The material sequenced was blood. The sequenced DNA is TGTGCCAGCAGCTTAGCCGAGGGTGGGTTACCCTACGAGCAGTACTTC. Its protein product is CASSLAEGGLPYEQYF.